This T cell receptor beta chain emerged from a study of T cell repertoires in cytomegalovirus infection. This clonotype has ten or more counts. Its antigen remains unidentified. TCRdb re-derived calls from the reads in MiXCR, one entry per CDR3 protein. Of roughly 46,000 distinct CDR3 sequences in the sample, 20% were seen once. Germline lookup yields CDR1 LNHDA and CDR2 SQIVND (reference sequence). V lost 4 bases and J lost 6, with 5 bases in between. CDR3 length: 11 amino acids. The source is a human donor in good health (CMV status not recorded). Some clones in this sample may be carry-over from other donors' samples. The chain combines TRBV19 with TRBJ2-3; D is ambiguous. Sequencing was performed on PBMCs, sequenced either directly or after in vitro stimulation (not recorded which). Here the CDR3 reads CASSTTDTQYF. Here the CDR3 DNA reads TGTGCCAGTAGTACCACCGATACGCAGTATTTT.